The source of this T cell receptor beta chain is a study of type 1 and type 2 diabetes patients. At the level of the study: Samples came from type 1 diabetic, type 2 diabetic or nondiabetic people, recruited in China. Whole-study findings and limits: Type 2 diabetes and control V and J usage correlated highly, around 0.97.

All diabetic donors were classified as either type 1 or type 2 diabetes. Other autoimmune diseases and infections within the past four weeks excluded donors. This clonotype was seen only a few times. What it binds is not known. PCR was run on genomic DNA. The TCR beta CDR3 region was amplified using 30 forward and 13 reverse primers. Each CDR3 protein gets one entry after TCRdb re-called the multiplex PCR reads with MiXCR. The sample consists of fewer than 300,000 distinct CDR3 sequences, 47% of them appearing once. Between the trimmed V and J ends, which lost 2 bases and 2 bases, there was a span of 13 bases. The CDR3 consists of 15 residues. Germline lookup yields CDR1 SGHTA and CDR2 FQGTGA.

This clonotype was sampled from a man younger than 35 with type 2 diabetes. The V call is TRBV7-3, the J call TRBJ2-7; tentatively, D is TRBD2 (6 bases). Specimen: peripheral blood mononuclear cells (PBMCs). The CDR3 spells CASSLYGGVTYEQYF. The DNA for the CDR3 is TGTGCCAGCAGCTTATATGGAGGGGTCACCTACGAGCAGTACTTC.